These T cell receptor beta chains were read from a single sample in a study of blood T cell repertoires in COVID-19. Measured with immunoSEQ multiplex PCR; TCRdb has only the in-frame clones, and not every one. The sample holds approximately 400,000 clones, about 87% seen once. Sequencing input: peripheral blood. Receptor source: a woman aged 45-60 years with COVID-19, enrolled during active disease. The CDR3 runs from the conserved cysteine through the conserved F or W. The D gene is left open where the match is weak. Expanded clones are given a class, and other clones once, few, many or no size at all.

>TRBJ1-5|14|TRBV10-3|few|TRBD1
TGTGCCATCAGTCCGAACAGGGGGGACCAGCCCCAGCATTTT
CAISPNRGDQPQHF
>TRBJ1-1|13|TRBV6-5|-|-
TGTGCCAGCAGGCACGGGGTGAACACTGAAGCTTTCTTT
CASRHGVNTEAFF
>TRBJ2-7|14|TRBV18|-|-
TGTGCCAGCTCGCCTTACAGGGCCTCTTACGGACAGTACTTC
CASSPYRASYGQYF
>TRBJ2-2|15|TRBV6-4|-|TRBD2
TGTGCCAGCAGTCCCTTAGCGGGAGGGACCGGGGAGCTGTTTTTT
CASSPLAGGTGELFF
>TRBJ1-1|14|TRBV5-6|-|-
TGTGCCAGCAGCTTCGGGTCGGCAGGGAATGAAGCTTTCTTT
CASSFGSAGNEAFF
>TRBJ2-3|16|TRBV6-5|few|-
TGTGCCAGCAGTTACCCTGCCGGGACTAGCACAGATACGCAGTATTTT
CASSYPAGTSTDTQYF
>TRBJ1-4|16|TRBV11-2|-|-
TGTGCCAGCAGCTTAAGCTCCGACAGCATAAATGAAAAACTGTTTTTT
CASSLSSDSINEKLFF
>TRBJ2-2|14|TRBV13|-|-
TGTGCCATCGCCGGGCGGGGGCGAGCCGGGGAGCTGTTTTTT
CAIAGRGRAGELFF
>TRBJ1-2|12|TRBV11-2|-|-
TGTGCCAGCAGTTCCGGGGTGGAGGGCTACACCTTC
CASSSGVEGYTF
>TRBJ1-1|14|TRBV5-1|once|TRBD1
TGCGCCAGCAGTCGCGCCGGGGGACAGGAGGAAGCTTTCTTT
CASSRAGGQEEAFF
>TRBJ2-1|15|TRBV18|-|-
TGTGCCAGCTCACCGGCCAGAGGCTCCTACAATGAGCAGTTCTTC
CASSPARGSYNEQFF
>TRBJ2-2|15|TRBV4-2|-|TRBD2
TGTGCCAGCATGGCCGGGGGGGCCCTCGCCGGGGAGCTGTTTTTT
CASMAGGALAGELFF
>TRBJ1-2|15|TRBV19|-|TRBD1
TGTGCCAGTAGTCCCGGGACAGGGACTAACTATGGCTACACCTTC
CASSPGTGTNYGYTF
>TRBJ1-2|15|TRBV2|-|TRBD1
TGTGCCATAACCCATGGACAGGGAGGGATCTATGGCTACACCTTC
CAITHGQGGIYGYTF
>TRBJ2-3|15|TRBV29-1|-|-
TGCAGCGTGGATCCGGGTTTCCTAGGAACAGATACGCAGTATTTT
CSVDPGFLGTDTQYF
>TRBJ1-1|14|TRBV29-1|once|TRBD1
TGCAGCGTTGCCGGGGACAGGGTGGGGACTGAAGCTTTCTTT
CSVAGDRVGTEAFF
>TRBJ1-2|16|TRBV6-5|-|-
TGTGCCAGCAGTTACTCGAGGTCAGGGGCGCAGGGTGGCTACACCTTC
CASSYSRSGAQGGYTF
>TRBJ1-1|14|TRBV2|-|TRBD1
TGTGCCAGCAGTCCCCGGACAGGGGGCACTGAAGCTTTCTTT
CASSPRTGGTEAFF
>TRBJ1-2|14|TRBV3-1/TRBV3-2|-|-
TGTGCCAGCAGCCAAGGCGGGGATTCCTATGGCTACACCTTC
CASSQGGDSYGYTF
>TRBJ2-5|16|TRBV7-9|-|-
TGTGCCAGCAGCCCAGGTGCGGACTCCTCACCGGAGACCCAGTACTTC
CASSPGADSSPETQYF
>TRBJ1-2|15|TRBV7-6|-|-
TGTGCCATACGGGAGGGAAAGGGTGCCGCGGGGGGCTACACCTTC
CAIREGKGAAGGYTF
>TRBJ1-1|13|TRBV6-5|-|-
TGTGCCAGCAGCTCAGACAGGAACACTGAAGCTTTCTTT
CASSSDRNTEAFF
>TRBJ1-6|18|TRBV18|-|TRBD1
TGTGCCAGCTCACCCCGTCCCGGGACAGGGATTGTGAATTCACCCCTCCACTTT
CASSPRPGTGIVNSPLHF
>TRBJ2-2|15|TRBV2|-|TRBD1
TGTGCCAGCAGGCTTAACAGGGGGCATGACGGGGAGCTGTTTTTT
CASRLNRGHDGELFF
>TRBJ2-7|14|TRBV6-5|-|-
TGTGCCAGCAGACGGACAGTCGACGCTTCTTGGCAGTACTTC
CASRRTVDASWQYF
>TRBJ2-7|15|TRBV10-1|-|TRBD2
TGCGCCAGCAGTGATCTGGGAGGGGTAGGTGGCGAGCAGTACTTC
CASSDLGGVGGEQYF
>TRBJ2-1|16|TRBV3-1/TRBV3-2|-|TRBD1
TGTGCCAGCAGCCCGCGGACTCAGACAGGGGGGGTTGAGCAGTTCTTC
CASSPRTQTGGVEQFF
>TRBJ2-3|15|TRBV5-1|-|TRBD2
TGCGCCAGCAGCCTAGCGGGGGCTATCACAGATACGCAGTATTTT
CASSLAGAITDTQYF
>TRBJ2-1|15|TRBV7-9|-|-
TGTGCCAGCAGCCCCCTTAACGGGGAAAGCGATGAGCAGTTCTTC
CASSPLNGESDEQFF
>TRBJ1-2|17|TRBV5-1|-|-
TGCGCCAGCAGCTTGTATGTTGGTAGCAGAACTAACTATGGCTACACCTTC
CASSLYVGSRTNYGYTF
>TRBJ2-1|15|TRBV7-3|-|-
TGTGCCAGCAGCTTAGGGGCGGTAGCCTACAATGAGCAGTTCTTC
CASSLGAVAYNEQFF
>TRBJ1-1|13|TRBV29-1|-|-
TGCAGCGTTGATCCCGGGATTGACACTGAAGCTTTCTTT
CSVDPGIDTEAFF
>TRBJ1-1|16|TRBV27|once|TRBD1
TGTGCCAGCAGACCAAGAACCGGGACAGCGAACACTGAAGCTTTCTTT
CASRPRTGTANTEAFF
>TRBJ1-5|12|TRBV29-1|-|TRBD1
TGCAGCGTTGGACAGGGCAAACAGCCCCAGCATTTT
CSVGQGKQPQHF
>TRBJ2-1|15|TRBV14|once|TRBD2
TGTGCCAGCAGCCATATGCGGGGGGGCAGGAATGAGCAGTTCTTC
CASSHMRGGRNEQFF
>TRBJ1-2|14|TRBV28|-|TRBD1
TGTGCCAGCAGTCAGGGGGCCGGAAACTATGGCTACACCTTC
CASSQGAGNYGYTF
>TRBJ1-2|14|TRBV5-4|few|-
TGTGCCAGCAGCTCTGCTGGACAGCACTATGGCTACACCTTC
CASSSAGQHYGYTF
>TRBJ1-2|14|TRBV27|-|-
TGTGCCAGCAGGCCCCCCTTAACAGGGCGAGGCTACACCTTC
CASRPPLTGRGYTF
>TRBJ2-3|12|TRBV12-3/TRBV12-4|-|-
TGTGCCAGCAGTTGGGGGACTGATACGCAGTATTTT
CASSWGTDTQYF
>TRBJ1-2|15|TRBV28|-|-
TGTGCCAGCCAAGGGGGGGCAGGGACGGACTATGGCTACACCTTC
CASQGGAGTDYGYTF
>TRBJ2-3|12|TRBV12-3/TRBV12-4|-|-
TGTGCCAGCAGCAGGGGGGCAGATACGCAGTATTTT
CASSRGADTQYF
>TRBJ2-1|16|TRBV4-1|-|-
TGCGCCAGCAGCCTCTTCGCGAAGAGGACCTACAATGAGCAGTTCTTC
CASSLFAKRTYNEQFF
>TRBJ2-5|14|TRBV2|-|-
TGTGCCAGCAGCGTCGGGACACACCAAGAGACCCAGTACTTC
CASSVGTHQETQYF
>TRBJ1-4|15|TRBV6-6|few|-
TGTGCCAGCAGTTACTCGGGGGGAACTAATGAAAAACTGTTTTTT
CASSYSGGTNEKLFF
>TRBJ2-1|16|TRBV6-4|-|-
TGTGCCAGCAGTGACTTCTTGGGCAGGGGCTCGGGTGAGCAGTTCTTC
CASSDFLGRGSGEQFF
>TRBJ1-2|13|TRBV29-1|-|TRBD1
TGCAGCGTTGGAGCGACAGGGCAGGATGGCTACACCTTC
CSVGATGQDGYTF
>TRBJ2-2|13|TRBV29-1|-|TRBD1
TGCAGCGTTGGACAGGGGAACACCGGGGAGCTGTTTTTT
CSVGQGNTGELFF
>TRBJ1-1|15|TRBV7-9|-|-
TGTGCCAGCAGCACCATGAATCTAAGGAACACTGAAGCTTTCTTT
CASSTMNLRNTEAFF
>TRBJ2-5|14|TRBV12-5|-|-
TGTGCTAGTGGCCTGATGGGGGCCCGAGAGACCCAGTACTTC
CASGLMGARETQYF
>TRBJ1-2|14|TRBV6-6|once|-
TGTGCCAGCAGTGTTGCCGGGACTGTCTATGGCTACACCTTC
CASSVAGTVYGYTF
>TRBJ2-7|13|TRBV30|once|-
TGTGCCTGGGAGGAGGGCAATCCCCACGAGCAGTACTTC
CAWEEGNPHEQYF
>TRBJ1-3|16|TRBV5-1|-|-
TGCGCCAGCAGCTTGGCCGGCATCCCAGGAGGAAACACCATATATTTT
CASSLAGIPGGNTIYF
>TRBJ1-2|14|TRBV27|-|-
TGTGCCAGCAGTGACAGGTTGGCTAACTATGGCTACACCTTC
CASSDRLANYGYTF
>TRBJ1-2|12|TRBV5-5|-|-
TGTGCCAGCAGCTTGCAGACTGGTGGCTACACCTTC
CASSLQTGGYTF
>TRBJ2-7|14|TRBV6-5|-|-
TGTGCCAGCAGAGCCTCGGGGAACTCCTACGAGCAGTACTTC
CASRASGNSYEQYF
>TRBJ1-2|14|TRBV10-3|-|-
TGTGCCATCAGTGAGCCACAGGGTGAGGGTGGCTACACCTTC
CAISEPQGEGGYTF
>TRBJ1-1|13|TRBV19|-|TRBD1
TGTGCCAGTAGTACGACAGGGGACACTGAAGCTTTCTTT
CASSTTGDTEAFF
>TRBJ2-7|15|TRBV5-1|-|TRBD1
TGCGCCAGCTACCCAATTGACAGGGATGACCACGAGCAGTACTTC
CASYPIDRDDHEQYF